This is a list of T cell receptor beta chains from one sample in a study of T cell changes during pregnancy in multiple sclerosis. TCRdb keeps only in-frame clones here, not all; method: immunoSEQ multiplex PCR. The table shows 50,000 to 75,000 clones, with roughly 91% occurring only once. The sample consisted of peripheral blood, taken after pregnancy. These receptors were obtained from a female donor in good health, enrolled as a control in a pregnancy study. Both conserved end residues are part of each CDR3. D genes are given only for firm matches. Rows give clone size only sometimes, using once, few, many, or a class for an expanded clone.

NA,TRBJ1-2,TRBD1,TRBV19,TGTGCCAGTAGGATACAGGGGGCGTCTAACTATGGCTACACCTTC,CASRIQGASNYGYTF
NA,TRBJ2-3,NA,TRBV29-1,TGCAGCGTTGAGGCGCAGGGTATTAGCACAGATACGCAGTATTTT,CSVEAQGISTDTQYF
NA,TRBJ2-7,TRBD2,TRBV6-5,TGTGCCAGCAGTTACAGGCGGGGGTCGGACGAGCAGTACTTC,CASSYRRGSDEQYF
NA,TRBJ1-1,TRBD1,TRBV7-8,TGTGCCAGCAGCGGGCCCCCACCCGGACAGGGGAATAGTAGAGCTGAAGCTTTCTTT,CASSGPPPGQGNSRAEAFF
NA,TRBJ2-3,TRBD1,TRBV5-6,TGTGCCAGCAGACGTGGGACAGGGGGGAAGGCGGATACGCAGTATTTT,CASRRGTGGKADTQYF
few,TRBJ1-3,TRBD1,TRBV18,TGTGCCAGCTCACCACTGACAGGGTACTCTGGAAACACCATATATTTT,CASSPLTGYSGNTIYF
NA,TRBJ1-1,TRBD1,TRBV30,TGTGCCTGGAGTGTACCCCACAGGGGGAACACTGAAGCTTTCTTT,CAWSVPHRGNTEAFF
NA,TRBJ2-7,TRBD1,TRBV2,TGTGCCAGCAGCAGAGACAGGGACTCCTACGAGCAGTACTTC,CASSRDRDSYEQYF
NA,TRBJ1-4,NA,TRBV5-6,TGTGCCAGCAGCTTCTCCGGGACATACCGCCAAGGCAGCGAAAAACTGTTTTTT,CASSFSGTYRQGSEKLFF
NA,TRBJ2-5,NA,TRBV4-2,TGTGCCAGCAGCCCGGGCGGGCTGGAGACCCAGTACTTC,CASSPGGLETQYF
NA,TRBJ2-7,NA,TRBV5-6,TGTGCCAGCAGCACGGACAGTGTCTACGAGCAGTACTTC,CASSTDSVYEQYF
NA,TRBJ1-2,TRBD1,TRBV4-1,TGCGCCAGCAGCCAAAACAGGGGTGACTATGGCTACACCTTC,CASSQNRGDYGYTF
NA,TRBJ1-5,NA,TRBV5-4,TGTGCCAGCAGTTCCGGGACAAACAATCAGCCCCAGCATTTT,CASSSGTNNQPQHF
NA,TRBJ2-1,TRBD2,TRBV5-1,TGCGCCAGCAGGACCACTAGCGGAGTCAATGAGCAGTTCTTC,CASRTTSGVNEQFF
NA,TRBJ2-3,NA,TRBV30,TGTGCCTGGAGTTGGGGCCAGAAAAGCACAGATACGCAGTATTTT,CAWSWGQKSTDTQYF
NA,TRBJ1-2,NA,TRBV7-2,TGTGCCAGCAGCTCCGGGGGGTGGGATGGCTACACCTTC,CASSSGGWDGYTF
NA,TRBJ2-1,NA,TRBV18,TGTGCCAGCTCACGGGCTAGCGAGGGGGCAGGTGAGCAGTTCTTC,CASSRASEGAGEQFF
NA,TRBJ1-5,NA,TRBV2,TGTGCCAGCAGTGCAGGGGTCAATCAGCCCCAGCATTTT,CASSAGVNQPQHF
NA,TRBJ1-2,NA,TRBV30,TGTGCCTGGAGTGTACGGGGAGGGGACGGCTACACCTTC,CAWSVRGGDGYTF
NA,TRBJ1-2,TRBD1,TRBV5-1,TGCGCCAGCAGCTCGGGACAGCAACAGACTAACTATGGCTACACCTTC,CASSSGQQQTNYGYTF
NA,TRBJ2-2,TRBD2,TRBV5-4,TGTGCCAGCAGCTTGGCTCGCGGGGGGAACACCGGGGAGCTGTTTTTT,CASSLARGGNTGELFF
NA,TRBJ1-3,NA,TRBV12-5,TGTGCTAGTGGTTTGCTAGTAGTGGGGGACATCGGAGGAAACACCATATATTTT,CASGLLVVGDIGGNTIYF
NA,TRBJ1-1,TRBD1,TRBV6-5,TGTGCCAGCAGTCGACAGGGGGTTAGATTCACTGAAGCTTTCTTT,CASSRQGVRFTEAFF
NA,TRBJ2-7,NA,TRBV2,TGTGCCAGCAGTGAGACAGGCTACGAGCAGTACTTC,CASSETGYEQYF
NA,TRBJ1-2,TRBD1,TRBV4-3,TGCGCCAGCAGCCTCAAGAGAGCGGGACAGGTTAATTCATTCTATGGCTACACCTTC,CASSLKRAGQVNSFYGYTF
NA,TRBJ1-1,TRBD1,TRBV5-4,TGTGCCAGCAGCTTGGCCGGACAGGGGCGAACTGAAGCTTTCTTT,CASSLAGQGRTEAFF
NA,TRBJ1-1,NA,TRBV4-1,TGCGCCAGCAGCCAAGAAAGAGGGTTGGGTGAAGCTTTCTTT,CASSQERGLGEAFF
NA,TRBJ2-5,TRBD2,TRBV5-1,TGCGCCAGCAGCCAGATCGGCGGGGGGGCCGCAGAGACCCAGTACTTC,CASSQIGGGAAETQYF
NA,TRBJ2-7,NA,TRBV6-1,TGTGCCAGCAGTGTAGATCAGGGGTCCCTCTACGAGCAGTACTTC,CASSVDQGSLYEQYF
NA,TRBJ2-3,NA,TRBV6-6,TGTGCCAGCAGTTACGGGGGGGCGCCCCCAGATACGCAGTATTTT,CASSYGGAPPDTQYF
NA,TRBJ1-4,NA,TRBV30,TGTGCCTGGAGCGCGGGGAGTAGGTTATCATTT,CAWSAGSRLSF
NA,TRBJ1-5,NA,TRBV9,TGTGCCAGCAGCGTAGGAGGTTATAGCAATCAGCCCCAGCATTTT,CASSVGGYSNQPQHF
NA,TRBJ1-2,TRBD1,TRBV4-1,TGCGCCAGCAGCCGAGGACAGGGGGAGAGAGGTCACTATGGCTACACCTTC,CASSRGQGERGHYGYTF
NA,TRBJ1-2,TRBD1,TRBV5-1,TGCGCCAGCAGCTTGGCCGACAGGGGAATCTATGGCTACACCTTC,CASSLADRGIYGYTF
NA,TRBJ2-5,TRBD1,TRBV11-2,TGTGCCAGCAGCTTAGTAACGAGGACAGGGGGCAAGACCCAGTACTTC,CASSLVTRTGGKTQYF
NA,TRBJ2-1,NA,TRBV6-5,TGTGCCAGCAGTTACAACCGGGGTCTAGATTCGAATGAGCAGTTCTTC,CASSYNRGLDSNEQFF
NA,TRBJ1-1,TRBD1,TRBV7-9,TGTGCCAGCAGCTTAGTACAGGGGATGAACACTGAAGCTTTCTTT,CASSLVQGMNTEAFF
NA,TRBJ1-2,NA,TRBV7-2,TGTGCCAGCAGCTTAGTGGCCCCAGATGGCTACACCTTC,CASSLVAPDGYTF
NA,TRBJ2-7,TRBD1,TRBV7-9,TGTGCCAGCAGCATCCACAGGGGGGAGGCCCCATACGAGCAGTACTTC,CASSIHRGEAPYEQYF
NA,TRBJ2-7,NA,TRBV7-2,TGTGCCAGCAGCTTAGTATCCGAGCAGTACTTC,CASSLVSEQYF
NA,TRBJ2-3,NA,TRBV30,TGTGCCTGGACCTACCCGAATACGCAGTATTTT,CAWTYPNTQYF
NA,TRBJ1-4,NA,TRBV5-1,TGCGCCAGCAGCTTGTGGGAGATGAGTAATGAAAAACTGTTTTTT,CASSLWEMSNEKLFF
NA,TRBJ1-1,NA,TRBV18,TGTGCCAGCTCACCCGAGTCCACTGAAGCTTTCTTT,CASSPESTEAFF
few,TRBJ1-2,TRBD1,TRBV7-9,TGTGCCAGCAGCCCGGGACAGGGAATGGACTATGGCTACACCTTC,CASSPGQGMDYGYTF
NA,TRBJ2-3,TRBD1,TRBV15,TGTGCCACCAGCAGAGGACAGGGGGTTTTCGATACGCAGTATTTT,CATSRGQGVFDTQYF
NA,TRBJ2-7,TRBD1,TRBV12-5,TGTGCTAGTGGAAGGGACAGGCTCTACGAGCAGTACTTC,CASGRDRLYEQYF
NA,TRBJ1-1,NA,TRBV11-3,TGTGCCAGCAGCTTAGATCACGTAGGGGACTTGAACACTGAAGCTTTCTTT,CASSLDHVGDLNTEAFF
NA,TRBJ1-6,NA,TRBV2,TGTGCCAGCAGTGACAGGGCCGATTCACCCCTCCACTTT,CASSDRADSPLHF